This T cell receptor beta chain was found in a study of T cell responses to AZD1222 COVID-19 vaccine. Study conclusions and caveats: Scientists sampled the repertoires only once the peak T cell response had passed. The donors showed a predominance of white British ancestry and of females, with possible underestimation of clonal diversity.

The CDR3 is 14 amino acids. Germline loops: CDR1 MNHEY, CDR2 SMNVEV (reference sequence). Between the trimmed V and J ends, which lost 5 bases and 5 bases, there was a span of 15 bases. Regarding this clone: Its antigen is not known.

Some clones are missing from TCRdb's copy, which holds only in-frame ones; the method was immunoSEQ multiplex PCR. The sample carries about 160,000 clones, about 91% recorded once. The chain employs TRBV27 and TRBJ1-1, with D possibly TRBD1 on 5 matching bases. The specimen comprised peripheral blood, sampled 28 days after the second AZD1222 dose. The TCR comes from an adult who received the AZD1222 COVID-19 vaccine. CDR3 in amino acids: CASSPGPSVTEAFF. DNA for the CDR3: TGTGCCAGCAGTCCGGGACCCTCTGTAACTGAAGCTTTCTTT.